This entry concerns a single T cell receptor (beta chain). Its antigen is not known. This entry comes from a study of tumor-infiltrating lymphocytes in glioblastoma multiforme. This CDR3 is built from 15 residues. Germline CDR1 reads MGHRA; CDR2 reads YSYEKL. The ends were cut back, 1 base at V and 7 bases at J, with 17 bases in the middle. Findings and limits, study-wide: Only one glioblastoma patient had TCR and mutation analysis.

TCR beta libraries were built from RNA through three nested multiplex PCR rounds using modified ARM-PCR. Via MiXCR, TCRdb re-called the multiplex PCR reads, giving one row per CDR3 protein. The sample lists around 15,000 distinct CDR3 sequences; over 65% were seen once. The rearrangement links TRBV4-1 to TRBJ2-7, with a weak D call TRBD2 (5 bases). What was sequenced was brain tumor tissue. This TCR derives from a male donor with glioblastoma. Here the CDR3 reads CASSQVSGLSREQYF. The CDR3 DNA is TGCGCCAGCAGCCAAGTCTCGGGGTTATCACGAGAGCAGTACTTC.